These T cell receptor beta chains were read from a single sample in a study of T cell responses to AZD1222 COVID-19 vaccine. Produced via immunoSEQ multiplex PCR; TCRdb's table is partial and in-frame only. This sample has 150,000 to 170,000 clones, with 86% found just once. The sample here was peripheral blood, taken on day 0 of MenACWY control vaccination. Receptor source: an adult in good health. CDR3s include the opening cysteine and the closing phenylalanine or tryptophan. Fields, in order: J gene, D gene, clone size, V gene, CDR3 protein, CDR3 DNA. D genes are given only for firm matches. Part of the rows lack a size; the others show once, few, many or a class for expanded clones.

TRBJ1-2,.,.,TRBV28,CASSGSVYGYTF,TGTGCCAGCAGTGGGTCGGTCTATGGCTACACCTTC
TRBJ2-7,TRBD1,few,TRBV9,CASSLGTGKQYF,TGTGCCAGCAGCTTAGGGACAGGGAAGCAGTACTTC
TRBJ2-1,TRBD1,.,TRBV5-1,CASSRQGYDEQFF,TGCGCCAGCAGCCGACAGGGTTATGATGAGCAGTTCTTC
TRBJ2-1,.,.,TRBV6-1,CASSAIIVRPTYNEQFF,TGTGCCAGCAGTGCTATCATTGTCCGACCGACCTACAATGAGCAGTTCTTC
TRBJ1-6,.,.,TRBV18,CASSPRDGNNSPLHF,TGTGCCAGCTCACCACGGGACGGGAATAATTCACCCCTCCACTTT
TRBJ2-7,.,.,TRBV12-3/TRBV12-4,CASSLRQYEQYF,TGTGCCAGCAGTTTAAGGCAGTACGAGCAGTACTTC
TRBJ1-2,.,.,TRBV7-2,CASSLNYGYTF,TGTGCCAGCAGCCTCAACTATGGCTACACCTTC
TRBJ1-1,.,few,TRBV6-5,CASGVNTEAFF,TGTGCCAGCGGAGTGAACACTGAAGCTTTCTTT
TRBJ2-5,.,.,TRBV23-1,CASTKTQYF,TGCGCCAGCACAAAGACCCAGTACTTC
TRBJ2-5,TRBD1,.,TRBV19,CASSIGTEGETQYF,TGTGCCAGTAGTATTGGGACAGAAGGAGAGACCCAGTACTTC
TRBJ1-2,TRBD1,.,TRBV6-5,CASSRTGGYGYTF,TGTGCCAGCAGTCGGACAGGGGGCTATGGCTACACCTTC
TRBJ1-2,TRBD1,.,TRBV4-2,CASSQRGQGTSNYGYTF,TGTGCCAGCAGCCAAAGGGGACAGGGGACATCTAACTATGGCTACACCTTC
TRBJ2-2,.,.,TRBV5-1,CASSWTATANTGELFF,TGCGCCAGCAGCTGGACAGCAACCGCGAACACCGGGGAGCTGTTTTTT
TRBJ2-5,.,.,TRBV6-5,CASSYLGLRRGETQYF,TGTGCCAGCAGTTACCTTGGACTACGGCGGGGAGAGACCCAGTACTTC
TRBJ2-5,.,.,TRBV19,CASNGGVPQETQYF,TGTGCCAGTAATGGAGGGGTCCCCCAAGAGACCCAGTACTTC
TRBJ1-5,TRBD1,.,TRBV5-4,CASSSDRGHDQPQHF,TGTGCCAGCAGCTCGGACAGGGGGCACGATCAGCCCCAGCATTTT
TRBJ2-5,.,.,TRBV5-4,CASSRARGAQETQYF,TGTGCCAGCAGCCGTGCCCGGGGGGCTCAAGAGACCCAGTACTTC
TRBJ1-1,.,few,TRBV6-5,CASSYLINSGNTEAFF,TGTGCCAGCAGTTACCTTATAAATAGCGGAAACACTGAAGCTTTCTTT
TRBJ2-7,.,.,TRBV30,CAWRYGGKHEQYF,TGTGCCTGGAGGTACGGGGGAAAGCACGAGCAGTACTTC
TRBJ2-2,.,.,TRBV28,CASRPNTYTGELFF,TGTGCCAGCAGACCCAACACCTACACCGGGGAGCTGTTTTTT
TRBJ2-2,TRBD2,once,TRBV7-2,CASSFRRETGELFF,TGTGCCAGCAGCTTTCGGCGGGAGACCGGGGAGCTGTTTTTT
TRBJ1-2,TRBD1,.,TRBV5-1,CASSLATGEGGYTF,TGCGCCAGCAGCTTGGCCACAGGGGAAGGTGGCTACACCTTC
TRBJ2-6,.,.,TRBV5-1,CASSLDGSGANVLTF,TGCGCCAGCAGCTTGGATGGCTCTGGGGCCAACGTCCTGACTTTC
TRBJ1-2,.,.,TRBV7-3,CASSFGGAYGYTF,TGTGCCAGCAGCTTCGGGGGCGCCTATGGCTACACCTTC
TRBJ2-7,.,.,TRBV6-2/TRBV6-3,CASSRSRQYEQYF,TGTGCCAGCAGCCGCAGTCGGCAGTACGAGCAGTACTTC
TRBJ1-4,TRBD1,.,TRBV5-4,CASSLQGVGEKLFF,TGTGCCAGCAGCTTACAGGGGGTGGGGGAAAAACTGTTTTTT
TRBJ1-5,.,.,TRBV20-1,CSASRGDGNQPQHF,TGCAGTGCTAGTCGGGGGGATGGCAATCAGCCCCAGCATTTT
TRBJ2-1,.,.,TRBV12-3/TRBV12-4,CASSFVGHNEQFF,TGTGCCAGCAGTTTTGTGGGCCACAATGAGCAGTTCTTC
TRBJ1-1,.,once,TRBV7-9,CASSLQFGLTEAFF,TGTGCCAGCAGCTTACAATTTGGACTAACTGAAGCTTTCTTT
TRBJ1-6,.,.,TRBV30,CAWSLLGALNSPLHF,TGTGCCTGGAGCCTCCTCGGTGCACTTAATTCACCCCTCCACTTT
TRBJ1-6,.,.,TRBV10-3,CAISLGLPGRGSPLHF,TGTGCCATCAGTCTCGGGTTGCCGGGGAGGGGTTCACCCCTCCACTTT
TRBJ2-3,.,once,TRBV7-2,CASSPDSTDTQYF,TGTGCCAGCAGCCCTGACAGCACAGATACGCAGTATTTT
TRBJ2-7,.,.,TRBV2,CASSYARSGSSSEQYF,TGTGCCAGCAGCTATGCGCGATCTGGTTCCTCGTCCGAGCAGTACTTC
TRBJ1-2,TRBD1,.,TRBV18,CASSPAGQATNYGYTF,TGTGCCAGCTCACCCGCGGGACAGGCGACTAACTATGGCTACACCTTC
TRBJ1-1,.,.,TRBV6-6,CASSPLTGRLNTEAFF,TGTGCCAGCAGTCCTCTCACGGGACGGCTGAACACTGAAGCTTTCTTT
TRBJ2-1,.,.,TRBV2,CASLIQLSNEQFF,TGTGCCAGCTTAATTCAGCTTTCCAATGAGCAGTTCTTC
TRBJ1-5,.,.,TRBV28,CASSLPNQPQHF,TGTGCCAGCAGTTTACCCAATCAGCCCCAGCATTTT
TRBJ2-3,TRBD1,.,TRBV7-9,CASSLDTGGADTQYF,TGTGCCAGCAGCCTAGATACAGGGGGCGCAGATACGCAGTATTTT
TRBJ2-3,TRBD2,.,TRBV6-5,CASSYAGGRDTQYF,TGTGCCAGCAGTTACGCGGGGGGACGAGATACGCAGTATTTT
TRBJ2-3,.,.,TRBV6-2/TRBV6-3,CASSYSKRDIRPTQYF,TGTGCCAGCAGTTACTCGAAGAGGGACATCCGACCTACGCAGTATTTT
TRBJ2-5,.,.,TRBV7-6,CASMRERGETQYF,TGTGCCAGCATGAGAGAGAGGGGGGAGACCCAGTACTTC
TRBJ1-2,.,.,TRBV10-3,CAISELQGYTF,TGTGCCATCAGTGAGCTACAAGGCTACACCTTC
TRBJ1-2,.,.,TRBV19,CASSIVGSSTYGYTF,TGTGCCAGTAGTATCGTTGGCAGTTCCACCTATGGCTACACCTTC
TRBJ2-3,TRBD2,.,TRBV5-1,CASSFGTTTDTQYF,TGCGCCAGCAGCTTCGGGACTACCACAGATACGCAGTATTTT
TRBJ1-6,.,.,TRBV13,CASSLSSSYNSPLHF,TGTGCCAGCAGCTTGTCTAGCTCCTATAATTCACCCCTCCACTTT
TRBJ2-5,.,.,TRBV10-3,CAISESRGRAETQYF,TGTGCCATCAGTGAGTCCCGGGGGCGTGCAGAGACCCAGTACTTC
TRBJ1-5,.,.,TRBV19,CASSVIDNQPQHF,TGTGCCAGTAGTGTGATAGATAATCAGCCCCAGCATTTT
TRBJ1-2,.,.,TRBV6-5,CASSFGYGYGYTF,TGTGCCAGCAGTTTCGGCTACGGCTATGGCTACACCTTC
TRBJ1-2,.,.,TRBV6-2/TRBV6-3,CASSYSSNYGYTF,TGTGCCAGCAGTTACTCTTCGAACTATGGCTACACCTTC
TRBJ2-1,.,.,TRBV5-4,CASSLDLTSYEQFF,TGTGCCAGCAGCTTGGACCTTACGAGCTATGAGCAGTTCTTC
TRBJ1-2,TRBD1,.,TRBV25-1,CASRAGTASGYTF,TGTGCCAGCAGAGCCGGGACAGCGAGTGGCTACACCTTC